The 22 T cell receptor beta chains presented below share a single source sample, sequenced in a study of PD-1 blockade in classical Hodgkin lymphoma. Sequenced by immunoSEQ multiplex PCR; TCRdb stores in-frame clones only, minus some. Of about 47,000 clones listed, nearly 90% are singletons. The time point was: cycle 4 day 1 (C4D1), after five to seven weeks of nivolumab. No patient escaped relapse after autologous stem cell transplantation, and brentuximab vedotin exposure varied. The starting material was peripheral blood mononuclear cells (PBMCs), obtained before the fourth cycle of nivolumab. The receptors stem from a human donor with classical Hodgkin lymphoma.

The rearrangement links TRBV27 to TRBJ1-2; possible D gene TRBD1, 6 bases. V dropped 8 bases and J dropped 6 bases, with 19 bases sitting between them. CDR3 length equals 14 residues. Germline V gene data show CDR1 as MNHEY and CDR2 as SMNVEV (reference sequence). The CDR3 DNA reads TGTGCCAGCCCCCTGGCGGGGGGCACGAATGGCTACACCTTC. Its translation: CASPLAGGTNGYTF.

This clone was recorded once. CDR3 sequence: CASSGGDRGGYEQYF. CDR3 DNA: TGTGCCAGCAGTGGAGGTGACAGGGGGGGTTACGAGCAGTACTTC. This chain joins TRBV2 and TRBJ2-7, with 9 bases lining up with TRBD1. Per the germline V gene, CDR1 is SNHLY and CDR2 is FYNNEI. V gave up 4 bases and J gave up 4 bases; unmatched junction bases: 8. The CDR3 has 15 residues.

The rearrangement joins TRBV19 to TRBJ2-4; possibly TRBD2 for D (7 bases). This CDR3 has 18 amino acids. Looked up from germline, CDR1 is LNHDA and CDR2 is SQIVND (reference sequence). Trimming removed 0 bases at V and 0 bases at J, with 15 bases between. In DNA form, the CDR3 reads TGTGCCAGTAGTATAGATCGAAGCGGGACACTAGCCAAAAACATTCAGTACTTC. Its protein product is CASSIDRSGTLAKNIQYF.

The chain links TRBV14 to TRBJ2-5; a possible D gene is TRBD2 (6 bases). This CDR3 contains 14 residues. Trimming took 4 bases from V and 2 from J, leaving 11 bases between them. The germline V gene encodes CDR1 SGHDN and CDR2 FVKESK. CDR3 coding DNA: TGTGCCAGCAGCCTCCGGGCGGGGCAAGAGACCCAGTACTTC. Residues: CASSLRAGQETQYF.

The chain has TRBV11-1 and TRBJ2-3; D might be TRBD1 (6 bases). Looked up from germline, CDR1 is SGHAT and CDR2 is FQDESV (reference sequence). Deletions cut 1 base from V and 4 bases from J, with 15 bases between. This CDR3 contains 16 residues. The CDR3 bases are TGTGCCAGCAGCTTAGAGGGCAGGGGTTACGCAGATACGCAGTATTTT. This encodes CASSLEGRGYADTQYF.

This clone turned up a few times. The rearrangement joins TRBV7-9 to TRBJ2-7; D call uncertain. Trimming took 7 bases from V and 6 from J, leaving 10 bases between them. The CDR3 sequence is 11 residues long. Germline CDR1 SEHNR, CDR2 FQNEAQ (reference sequence). CDR3: CASNLAGEQYF. CDR3 DNA: TGTGCCAGCAATCTTGCCGGCGAGCAGTACTTC.

The chain recombines TRBV6-6 with TRBJ2-1; TRBD2 matches at 11 bases. The J segment lost 10 bases and the V segment lost 6 bases, leaving 11 bases of the junction unmatched. This CDR3 contains 15 residues. CDR1 is MNHNY and CDR2 is SVGAGI in the germline V gene (reference sequence). CDR3 coding DNA: TGTGCCAGCAGCGAGCTAGCGGGAGGCTTGGGGGAGCAGTTCTTC. It yields the protein CASSELAGGLGEQFF.

This rearrangement joins TRBV5-3 to TRBJ2-4, with a possible D match to TRBD2 (5 bases). TRBV5-3 belongs to the ORF category, with a function that is uncertain. V was clipped by 1 base and J by 3 bases, with 20 bases between them. This CDR3 has 18 residues. The CDR3 coding sequence is TGTGCCAGAAGCTTGTTAGCGTATACCAATGAGGACAAAAACATTCAGTACTTC. This encodes CARSLLAYTNEDKNIQYF.

This rearrangement joins TRBV7-9 to TRBJ1-2, with TRBD1 matching over 7 bases. The V gene end was trimmed by 8 bases and the J gene end by 4 bases; junction bases not matched to a gene: 13. This CDR3 has 15 residues. Germline CDR1 is SEHNR and CDR2 is FQNEAQ (reference sequence). The CDR3 sequence is CASLRPGQTIYGYTF. The CDR3 DNA follows: TGTGCCAGCTTAAGACCGGGACAGACGATCTATGGCTACACCTTC.

CDR3 loop: CASSGTAREQYF. CDR3 DNA: TGTGCCAGCAGCGGGACGGCTCGGGAGCAGTACTTC. The chain is built from TRBV25-1 and TRBJ2-7; tentatively, D is TRBD1 or TRBD2 (5 bases each). Germline assignment: CDR1 MGHDK and CDR2 SYGVNS. The CDR3 totals 12 residues. Trimming removed 6 bases at V and 7 bases at J, with 13 bases between.

V gene TRBV6-5 combines with J gene TRBJ1-6, with a weak D call TRBD1 (6 bases). The germline V and J ends were trimmed by 8 bases and 6 bases, with 14 bases remaining between them. This CDR3 contains 14 residues. Germline loops: CDR1 MNHEY, CDR2 SVGAGI. This CDR3 is CASGLQGGNSPLHF. The CDR3 bases are TGTGCCAGCGGTCTACAGGGTGGTAATTCACCCCTCCACTTT.

V is TRBV2 and J is TRBJ1-2, with TRBD1 matching over 7 bases. The CDR3 has 14 residues. Germline V gene lookup returns CDR1 SNHLY and CDR2 FYNNEI. The trim removed 3 bases at V and 4 bases at J, leaving 5 bases unmatched. CDR3 amino acids: CASSDRGRGYGYTF. DNA of the CDR3: TGTGCCAGCAGTGATAGGGGGCGAGGCTATGGCTACACCTTC.

CDR3 bases: TGTGCCAGTAATTACGCCCCGAACACTGAAGCTTTCTTT. Its protein product is CASNYAPNTEAFF. This chain connects TRBV19 to TRBJ1-1, with no clear D. CDR1 and CDR2 (germline): LNHDA, SQIVND (reference sequence). The CDR3 totals 13 residues. Trimming took 7 bases from V and 1 from J, leaving 10 bases between them.

This clone was observed once. CDR3 sequence (DNA): TGCAGCGTTGGGGGCGGTACCTTCTACGAGCAGTACTTC. As protein: CSVGGGTFYEQYF. V gene TRBV29-1 combines with J gene TRBJ2-7, with TRBD1 as a possible D gene (5 bases). The CDR3 contains 13 residues. The germline V gene encodes CDR1 SQVTM and CDR2 ANQGSEA. V was shortened by 4 bases and J by 3 bases, with 13 bases between the two germline ends.

This rearrangement joins TRBV10-1 to TRBJ1-1; 9 nucleotides agree with TRBD1. Looked up from germline, CDR1 is WNHNN and CDR2 is SYGVQD (reference sequence). With 5 bases clipped from V and 4 bases from J, the junction kept 2 bases outside the gene matches. The CDR3 is made up of 13 amino acids. The chain's CDR3 is CASSTGQGTEAFF. The CDR3 DNA reads TGCGCCAGCAGTACGGGACAGGGCACTGAAGCTTTCTTT.

This chain links TRBV10-3 with TRBJ2-2; 9 bases match TRBD2. The CDR3 extends over 16 amino acids. Per germline, CDR1 ENHRY and CDR2 SYGVKD. V shed 11 bases and J 4 bases; nucleotides not matched to a gene: 14. The CDR3: CASVAVAGDVTGELFF. The DNA for the CDR3 is TGTGCCTCCGTTGCCGTAGCGGGAGACGTCACCGGGGAGCTGTTTTTT.

The CDR3 nucleotides read TGTGCCAGCAGTTACTCGAAGCTTGGATCTGGAAACACCATATATTTT. The encoded protein is CASSYSKLGSGNTIYF. The rearrangement uses TRBV6-5 and TRBJ1-3, with unresolved D. CDR1 and CDR2 (germline): MNHEY, SVGAGI. CDR3 length: 16 residues. V lost 0 bases and J 1 base, leaving 10 bases between the germline ends.

J is TRBJ2-7 and V is TRBV6-6, with a weak D call TRBD2 (5 bases). Germline V gene data show CDR1 as MNHNY and CDR2 as SVGAGI (reference sequence). The CDR3 totals 16 residues. Trimming pared 5 bases from V and 3 bases from J, leaving 20 bases between. The chain's CDR3 is CASSRLLGKQDYEQYF. The CDR3 region has the DNA TGTGCCAGCAGTAGACTACTCGGGAAGCAGGACTACGAGCAGTACTTC.

The chain recombines TRBV7-9 with TRBJ1-1, with D perhaps matching TRBD1 (5 bases). The V gene's germline CDR1 is SEHNR and CDR2 FQNEAQ (reference sequence). The CDR3 covers 18 residues. V was clipped by 4 bases and J by 1 base, with 22 bases between them. Here the CDR3 DNA reads TGTGCCAGCAGCTGGACCGGGGGGACGGTGACAGAGAACACTGAAGCTTTCTTT. Amino acids: CASSWTGGTVTENTEAFF.

This chain connects TRBV6-5 to TRBJ1-2, with a weak D call TRBD1 (5 bases). Germline loops: CDR1 MNHEY, CDR2 SVGAGI. With 6 bases removed from V and 8 bases from J, the gap between germline ends came to 10 bases. The CDR3 has 11 amino acids. CDR3 nucleotides: TGTGCCAGCAGCAACGGGGGAGGCTACACCTTC. Its translation: CASSNGGGYTF.

V is TRBV5-4 and J is TRBJ2-5; 7 nucleotides agree with TRBD1. Trimming at V came to 5 bases and at J to 5 bases, leaving 3 bases not matched to a gene. CDR1 is SGHNT and CDR2 is YYREEE in the germline V gene (reference sequence). This CDR3 comprises 12 residues. The CDR3 region is CASRPRGETQYF. DNA of the CDR3: TGTGCCAGCAGGCCCAGGGGGGAGACCCAGTACTTC. The complete variable domain, with remaining parts taken from reference TRBV5-4 and TRBJ2-5, reads ETGVTQSPTHLIKTRGQQVTLRCSSQSGHNTVSWYQQALGQGPQFIFQYYREEENGRGNFPPRFSGLQFPNYSSELNVNALELDDSALYLCASRPRGETQYFGPGTRLLVL.

This chain joins TRBV7-3 and TRBJ1-1; D perhaps matches TRBD1 (5 bases). Trimming shortened V by 1 base and J by 2 bases, and 8 bases separated the two germline ends. The CDR3 has 14 residues. In germline, CDR1 is SGHTA, CDR2 FQGTGA. In DNA form, the CDR3 reads TGTGCCAGCAGCTTAATGGGGGGAAACACTGAAGCTTTCTTT. It specifies CASSLMGGNTEAFF.